This section outlines one TCR beta chain sequence together with its context. Following extraction, RNA underwent reverse transcription to cDNA, which served as the sequencing template. The table came from immunoSEQ multiplex PCR; TCRdb's copy has only in-frame clones and leaves some out. The table shows about 200,000 clones, with 50% to 60% occurring only once. The CDR3 consists of 14 residues. CDR1 SGDLS and CDR2 YYNGEE come from the germline V gene. V lost 4 bases and J 4 bases, leaving 14 bases between the germline ends. The sample comes from a study of CD8+ T cells in alopecia areata. Background on the study: Twice daily, treated patients received 5 to 10 mg of oral tofacitinib.

Sequences were derived from CD4+ T cells sorted from blood, sampled at week 0. The source is a human donor with alopecia areata. The chain has TRBV9 and TRBJ2-5; a weak D match, TRBD2 (6 bases). The CDR3 DNA sequence: TGTGCCAGCAGCCTCCCCGGGGGTGGAGAGACCCAGTACTTC. The encoded protein is CASSLPGGGETQYF.